A selection of T cell receptor beta chains follows, all from one sample in a study of T cell responses to AZD1222 COVID-19 vaccine. The table came from immunoSEQ multiplex PCR; TCRdb's copy has only in-frame clones and leaves some out. The table has about 97,000 clones, less than 95% seen once; the top ten hold 1.3%. The sample here was peripheral blood, taken on day 0 of AZD1222 vaccination. Receptors originate from an adult in good health. Each CDR3 is given with its conserved first and last residue. Each record gives: CDR3 length, V gene, clone size, J gene, D gene, CDR3 protein, CDR3 DNA. A D gene is named only where the DNA matches it firmly. Some rows have no size entry. The others give once, few or many, or a class for an expanded clone.

CDR3 length: 15
V gene: TRBV30
clone size: -
J gene: TRBJ2-1
D gene: TRBD2
CDR3 protein: CAWLKTSGEYNEQFF
CDR3 DNA: TGTGCCTGGCTTAAAACTAGCGGGGAATACAATGAGCAGTTCTTC

CDR3 length: 15
V gene: TRBV3-1/TRBV3-2
clone size: -
J gene: TRBJ2-3
D gene: -
CDR3 protein: CASSQDWGAGDTQYF
CDR3 DNA: TGTGCCAGCAGCCAAGATTGGGGGGCAGGAGATACGCAGTATTTT

CDR3 length: 21
V gene: TRBV5-1
clone size: -
J gene: TRBJ2-3
D gene: -
CDR3 protein: CASSLYHMRSVTALSTDTQYF
CDR3 DNA: TGCGCCAGCAGCTTGTACCATATGCGGTCTGTGACGGCACTTAGCACAGATACGCAGTATTTT

CDR3 length: 15
V gene: TRBV9
clone size: few
J gene: TRBJ1-3
D gene: -
CDR3 protein: CASSVEAGYGNTIYF
CDR3 DNA: TGTGCCAGCAGCGTAGAGGCAGGGTACGGAAACACCATATATTTT

CDR3 length: 13
V gene: TRBV5-1
clone size: -
J gene: TRBJ1-1
D gene: -
CDR3 protein: CASRLTTYTEAFF
CDR3 DNA: TGCGCCAGCAGGTTAACTACTTACACTGAAGCTTTCTTT

CDR3 length: 14
V gene: TRBV27
clone size: -
J gene: TRBJ1-2
D gene: -
CDR3 protein: CASSLNRAVYGYTF
CDR3 DNA: TGTGCCAGCAGTTTAAACAGGGCGGTCTATGGCTACACCTTC

CDR3 length: 15
V gene: TRBV19
clone size: -
J gene: TRBJ2-1
D gene: -
CDR3 protein: CASSTGTNSYNEQFF
CDR3 DNA: TGTGCCAGTAGTACAGGGACCAACTCCTACAATGAGCAGTTCTTC

CDR3 length: 17
V gene: TRBV10-3
clone size: -
J gene: TRBJ2-2
D gene: TRBD2
CDR3 protein: CAIGAPMGTSGTGELFF
CDR3 DNA: TGTGCCATCGGGGCCCCTATGGGGACTAGCGGCACCGGGGAGCTGTTTTTT

CDR3 length: 15
V gene: TRBV4-1
clone size: -
J gene: TRBJ1-5
D gene: -
CDR3 protein: CASSQQGLFNQPQHF
CDR3 DNA: TGCGCCAGCAGCCAACAGGGGCTCTTCAATCAGCCCCAGCATTTT

CDR3 length: 13
V gene: TRBV27
clone size: once
J gene: TRBJ1-2
D gene: -
CDR3 protein: CASSGGSNYGYTF
CDR3 DNA: TGTGCCAGCAGCGGGGGGTCTAACTATGGCTACACCTTC

CDR3 length: 13
V gene: TRBV7-9
clone size: -
J gene: TRBJ1-1
D gene: -
CDR3 protein: CAGRTRVNTEAFF
CDR3 DNA: TGTGCCGGGAGAACGAGGGTGAACACTGAAGCTTTCTTT

CDR3 length: 14
V gene: TRBV30
clone size: -
J gene: TRBJ2-3
D gene: TRBD2
CDR3 protein: CAWRLAGGTDTQYF
CDR3 DNA: TGTGCCTGGAGATTAGCGGGGGGAACAGATACGCAGTATTTT

CDR3 length: 12
V gene: TRBV5-6
clone size: -
J gene: TRBJ1-5
D gene: -
CDR3 protein: CASSLDNQPQHF
CDR3 DNA: TGTGCCAGCAGCTTGGACAATCAGCCCCAGCATTTT

CDR3 length: 13
V gene: TRBV5-4
clone size: few
J gene: TRBJ1-1
D gene: -
CDR3 protein: CASSLDRILEAFF
CDR3 DNA: TGTGCCAGCAGCTTGGACCGCATACTTGAAGCTTTCTTT

CDR3 length: 12
V gene: TRBV28
clone size: -
J gene: TRBJ2-1
D gene: -
CDR3 protein: CASSQGGRGPFF
CDR3 DNA: TGTGCCAGCAGTCAGGGGGGGCGGGGCCCGTTCTTC

CDR3 length: 13
V gene: TRBV10-1
clone size: -
J gene: TRBJ2-3
D gene: -
CDR3 protein: CASSDGYTDTQYF
CDR3 DNA: TGCGCCAGCAGTGACGGCTACACAGATACGCAGTATTTT

CDR3 length: 16
V gene: TRBV7-3
clone size: -
J gene: TRBJ2-1
D gene: -
CDR3 protein: CASSLDGWDQYNEQFF
CDR3 DNA: TGTGCCAGCAGCTTAGATGGGTGGGACCAGTACAATGAGCAGTTCTTC

CDR3 length: 13
V gene: TRBV19
clone size: -
J gene: TRBJ1-6
D gene: -
CDR3 protein: CASSTTLESPLHF
CDR3 DNA: TGTGCCAGTAGTACAACCTTGGAGTCACCCCTCCACTTT

CDR3 length: 13
V gene: TRBV28
clone size: -
J gene: TRBJ1-5
D gene: -
CDR3 protein: CASSLGRNQPQHF
CDR3 DNA: TGTGCCAGCAGTTTAGGCCGCAATCAGCCCCAGCATTTT

CDR3 length: 15
V gene: TRBV5-4
clone size: once
J gene: TRBJ1-6
D gene: TRBD1
CDR3 protein: CASSAGTGGNSPLHF
CDR3 DNA: TGTGCCAGCAGCGCCGGGACAGGGGGAAATTCACCCCTCCACTTT

CDR3 length: 15
V gene: TRBV10-3
clone size: -
J gene: TRBJ1-4
D gene: -
CDR3 protein: CAIGGESRANEKLFF
CDR3 DNA: TGTGCCATCGGCGGGGAGAGCCGGGCTAATGAAAAACTGTTTTTT

CDR3 length: 13
V gene: TRBV6-5
clone size: -
J gene: TRBJ1-1
D gene: -
CDR3 protein: CASSYGQNTEAFF
CDR3 DNA: TGTGCCAGCAGTTACGGACAGAACACTGAAGCTTTCTTT

CDR3 length: 13
V gene: TRBV7-2
clone size: -
J gene: TRBJ2-7
D gene: -
CDR3 protein: CASRPTESYEQYF
CDR3 DNA: TGTGCCAGCAGGCCGACAGAGTCCTACGAGCAGTACTTC

CDR3 length: 17
V gene: TRBV4-1
clone size: -
J gene: TRBJ1-5
D gene: TRBD1
CDR3 protein: CASSQGRGGGSNQPQHF
CDR3 DNA: TGCGCCAGCAGCCAAGGAAGAGGGGGCGGGAGCAATCAGCCCCAGCATTTT

CDR3 length: 16
V gene: TRBV4-1
clone size: -
J gene: TRBJ2-3
D gene: TRBD2
CDR3 protein: CASRGDGFFGTDTQYF
CDR3 DNA: TGCGCCAGCCGGGGGGACGGGTTTTTCGGCACAGATACGCAGTATTTT

CDR3 length: 19
V gene: TRBV11-2
clone size: -
J gene: TRBJ1-2
D gene: -
CDR3 protein: CASSQWGSVSPLGHYGYTF
CDR3 DNA: TGTGCCAGCAGCCAGTGGGGCAGCGTGTCCCCCCTAGGGCACTATGGCTACACCTTC

CDR3 length: 16
V gene: TRBV29-1
clone size: -
J gene: TRBJ2-1
D gene: -
CDR3 protein: CSVEDPARSSYNEQFF
CDR3 DNA: TGCAGCGTTGAAGATCCAGCACGCAGCTCCTACAATGAGCAGTTCTTC

CDR3 length: 15
V gene: TRBV6-5
clone size: once
J gene: TRBJ2-3
D gene: TRBD2
CDR3 protein: CASSYGAGGIDTQYF
CDR3 DNA: TGTGCCAGCAGTTACGGCGCGGGGGGGATTGATACGCAGTATTTT

CDR3 length: 14
V gene: TRBV28
clone size: -
J gene: TRBJ1-2
D gene: -
CDR3 protein: CASSLYPGDYGYTF
CDR3 DNA: TGTGCCAGCAGTTTATACCCGGGGGACTATGGCTACACCTTC

CDR3 length: 15
V gene: TRBV5-1
clone size: -
J gene: TRBJ2-7
D gene: -
CDR3 protein: CASSLDQGSSYEQYF
CDR3 DNA: TGCGCCAGCAGCTTGGACCAGGGTAGCTCCTACGAGCAGTACTTC

CDR3 length: 17
V gene: TRBV19
clone size: -
J gene: TRBJ1-5
D gene: TRBD1
CDR3 protein: CASSKGVGQGYKQPQHF
CDR3 DNA: TGTGCCAGTAGTAAAGGAGTAGGACAGGGGTACAAGCAGCCCCAGCATTTT

CDR3 length: 16
V gene: TRBV5-1
clone size: -
J gene: TRBJ2-7
D gene: -
CDR3 protein: CASSLGPNPIYYEQYF
CDR3 DNA: TGCGCCAGCAGCTTGGGACCCAACCCAATCTACTACGAGCAGTACTTC

CDR3 length: 14
V gene: TRBV27
clone size: once
J gene: TRBJ1-2
D gene: -
CDR3 protein: CASSLREGNYGYTF
CDR3 DNA: TGTGCCAGCAGTTTACGGGAGGGAAACTATGGCTACACCTTC

CDR3 length: 13
V gene: TRBV7-3
clone size: once
J gene: TRBJ1-1
D gene: -
CDR3 protein: CASSLTGGSEAFF
CDR3 DNA: TGTGCCAGCAGCCTGACCGGGGGGTCTGAAGCTTTCTTT

CDR3 length: 12
V gene: TRBV10-2
clone size: -
J gene: TRBJ1-2
D gene: -
CDR3 protein: CASSDERPGHTF
CDR3 DNA: TGCGCCAGCAGTGATGAGCGCCCGGGTCACACCTTC

CDR3 length: 12
V gene: TRBV6-5
clone size: -
J gene: TRBJ1-2
D gene: -
CDR3 protein: CASSDVSGGYTF
CDR3 DNA: TGTGCCAGCAGCGACGTCTCGGGCGGCTACACCTTC

CDR3 length: 13
V gene: TRBV6-5
clone size: -
J gene: TRBJ1-1
D gene: -
CDR3 protein: CASSYRAGTEAFF
CDR3 DNA: TGTGCCAGCAGTTATCGGGCAGGCACTGAAGCTTTCTTT

CDR3 length: 14
V gene: TRBV5-1
clone size: -
J gene: TRBJ2-7
D gene: TRBD1
CDR3 protein: CASSWGQESYEQYF
CDR3 DNA: TGCGCCAGCAGCTGGGGACAGGAGTCATACGAGCAGTACTTC

CDR3 length: 13
V gene: TRBV6-4
clone size: -
J gene: TRBJ1-1
D gene: TRBD1
CDR3 protein: CASSDPGQEEAFF
CDR3 DNA: TGTGCCAGCAGTGACCCCGGACAGGAGGAAGCTTTCTTT

CDR3 length: 14
V gene: TRBV28
clone size: -
J gene: TRBJ2-5
D gene: -
CDR3 protein: CASSLGGGGETQYF
CDR3 DNA: TGTGCCAGCAGTTTAGGGGGGGGCGGCGAGACCCAGTACTTC

CDR3 length: 13
V gene: TRBV18
clone size: -
J gene: TRBJ2-7
D gene: -
CDR3 protein: CASSPHGGGEQYF
CDR3 DNA: TGTGCCAGCTCACCACATGGGGGAGGCGAGCAGTACTTC

CDR3 length: 12
V gene: TRBV4-1
clone size: -
J gene: TRBJ2-1
D gene: -
CDR3 protein: CASSDRYNEQFF
CDR3 DNA: TGCGCCAGCAGCGACAGATACAATGAGCAGTTCTTC

CDR3 length: 14
V gene: TRBV29-1
clone size: -
J gene: TRBJ1-2
D gene: -
CDR3 protein: CSVVEGIGSYGYTF
CDR3 DNA: TGCAGCGTTGTAGAAGGCATCGGGAGCTATGGCTACACCTTC

CDR3 length: 11
V gene: TRBV3-1/TRBV3-2
clone size: -
J gene: TRBJ2-1
D gene: -
CDR3 protein: CASSPPNEQFF
CDR3 DNA: TGTGCCAGCAGCCCCCCCAATGAGCAGTTCTTC

CDR3 length: 13
V gene: TRBV18
clone size: once
J gene: TRBJ1-1
D gene: TRBD1
CDR3 protein: CASCETGGTEAFF
CDR3 DNA: TGTGCCAGCTGCGAGACAGGGGGGACTGAAGCTTTCTTT

CDR3 length: 14
V gene: TRBV5-1
clone size: -
J gene: TRBJ1-2
D gene: TRBD1
CDR3 protein: CASSLDGTGNGYTF
CDR3 DNA: TGCGCCAGCAGCTTGGATGGGACAGGGAATGGCTACACCTTC